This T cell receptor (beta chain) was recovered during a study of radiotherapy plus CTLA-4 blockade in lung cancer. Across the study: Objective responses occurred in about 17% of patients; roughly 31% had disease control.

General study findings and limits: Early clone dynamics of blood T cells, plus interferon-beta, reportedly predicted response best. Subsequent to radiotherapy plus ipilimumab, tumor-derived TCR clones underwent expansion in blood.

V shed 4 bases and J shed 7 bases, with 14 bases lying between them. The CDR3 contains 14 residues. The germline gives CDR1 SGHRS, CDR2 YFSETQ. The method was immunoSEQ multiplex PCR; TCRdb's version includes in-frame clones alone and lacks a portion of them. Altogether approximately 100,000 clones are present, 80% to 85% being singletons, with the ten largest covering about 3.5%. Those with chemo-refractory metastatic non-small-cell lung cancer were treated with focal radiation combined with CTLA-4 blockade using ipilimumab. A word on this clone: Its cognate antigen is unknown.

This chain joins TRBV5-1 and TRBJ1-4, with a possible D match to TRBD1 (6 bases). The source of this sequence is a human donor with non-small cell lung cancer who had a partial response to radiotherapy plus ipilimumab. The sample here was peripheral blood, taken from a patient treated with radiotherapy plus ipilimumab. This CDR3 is CASSPAGGREKLFF. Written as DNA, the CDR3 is TGCGCCAGCAGCCCGGCGGGGGGGCGTGAAAAACTGTTTTTT.